The next 9 T cell receptor beta chains were all read from a single sample in a study of radiotherapy plus CTLA-4 blockade in lung cancer. The data were produced by immunoSEQ multiplex PCR, yet TCRdb's version contains in-frame clones alone and is incomplete. This repertoire shows approximately 97,000 clones, about 83% found once; its top ten account for 0.84%. Material: peripheral blood, obtained from a patient treated with radiotherapy plus ipilimumab. The source is a human donor with non-small cell lung cancer who had stable disease on radiotherapy plus ipilimumab.

V is TRBV6-5 and J is TRBJ1-2, with 11 bases that match TRBD1. CDR1 is MNHEY, CDR2 SVGAGI, per germline. The CDR3 contains 14 residues. After removal of 5 bases from V and 7 bases from J, the junction contained 6 bases not matched to a gene. CDR3 protein: CASSRDRGEIGYTF. The CDR3 DNA reads as TGTGCCAGCAGTAGGGACAGGGGGGAGATTGGCTACACCTTC.

The chain recombines TRBV2 with TRBJ1-5, with D hard to call. The V gene's germline CDR1 is SNHLY and CDR2 FYNNEI. The V and J ends lost 6 bases and 2 bases respectively, with 8 bases between them. The CDR3 covers 13 residues. The CDR3 loop is CASSRGGNQPQHF. The CDR3 nucleotides are TGTGCCAGCAGCCGAGGTGGCAATCAGCCCCAGCATTTT.

V gene TRBV9 combines with J gene TRBJ2-1; 7 bases are a match to TRBD2. The length of the CDR3 is 13 residues. The V and J ends lost 2 bases and 5 bases, in that order; junction bases with no gene match: 1. The germline CDR1 and CDR2 sequences are SGDLS and YYNGEE. This CDR3 reads CASSVAGDNEQFF. As DNA, the CDR3 is TGTGCCAGCAGCGTGGCGGGGGACAATGAGCAGTTCTTC. The full variable domain, with the rest looked up from reference TRBV9 and TRBJ2-1, is DSGVTQTPKHLITATGQRVTLRCSPRSGDLSVYWYQQSLDQGLQFLIQYYNGEERAKGNILERFSAQQFPDLHSELNLSSLELGDSALYFCASSVAGDNEQFFGPGTRLTVL.

This clone has more than one count but fewer than ten. The genes are TRBV21-1 and TRBJ2-7; TRBD2, the D gene given by the table, was not confirmed from the DNA. TRBV21-1 is described as a pseudogene. This CDR3 has 16 amino acids. CDR3 protein: CASSKVKDGGAYEQYF. The CDR3 nucleotides are TGTGCCAGCAGCAAAGTTAAGGACGGGGGGGCCTACGAGCAGTACTTC.

The V and J genes are TRBV2 and TRBJ2-5; D may be TRBD1 (6 bases). The CDR3 runs 15 residues. Germline V lookup: CDR1 SNHLY, CDR2 FYNNEI. Trimming shortened V by 7 bases and J by 2 bases, and 17 bases separated the two germline ends. CDR3 in DNA: TGTGCCAGCAAAGGGACACCCGGGTTTCAAGAGACCCAGTACTTC. As protein: CASKGTPGFQETQYF.

V and J are TRBV12-2 and TRBJ1-5. TRBV12-2 is designated a pseudogene. The CDR3 is 16 amino acids. CDR3 in amino acids: CASRFGGPLCNQPQHF. In DNA, the CDR3 is TGTGCAAGTCGCTTCGGGGGGCCCCTCTGCAATCAGCCCCAGCATTTT.

V is TRBV7-9 and J is TRBJ2-1, with D possibly called TRBD1 or TRBD2 (6 bases each). The CDR3 is made up of 19 amino acids. In germline, CDR1 is SEHNR, CDR2 FQNEAQ (reference sequence). Deletions cut 5 bases from V and 0 bases from J, with 23 bases between. The CDR3 sequence is CASSPTERGALSSYNEQFF. CDR3 DNA sequence: TGTGCCAGCAGCCCTACCGAGAGGGGGGCACTTAGCTCCTACAATGAGCAGTTCTTC. The entire variable domain, with the rest obtained from reference TRBV7-9 and TRBJ2-1, is as follows: DTGVSQNPRHKITKRGQNVTFRCDPISEHNRLYWYRQTLGQGPEFLTYFQNEAQLEKSRLLSDRFSAERPKGSFSTLEIQRTEQGDSAMYLCASSPTERGALSSYNEQFFGPGTRLTVL.

The chain employs TRBV10-1 and TRBJ2-1; D is possibly TRBD2 (6 bases). The V gene's germline CDR1 is WNHNN and CDR2 SYGVQD (reference sequence). The CDR3 consists of 15 residues. V was trimmed by 6 bases and J by 3 bases, leaving 15 bases between them. The CDR3 bases are TGCGCCAGCAGCGCTGGGGGGAGCGGCTACAATGAGCAGTTCTTC. This gives the protein CASSAGGSGYNEQFF.

The V and J genes are TRBV7-9 and TRBJ2-1, with D possibly TRBD2 on 6 matching bases. The CDR3 has 17 residues. Germline lookup yields CDR1 SEHNR and CDR2 FQNEAQ (reference sequence). Trimming took 5 bases from V and 0 from J, leaving 17 bases between them. The CDR3 DNA follows: TGTGCCAGCAGCGCCCAGTTTGGGCGGGACTCCTACAATGAGCAGTTCTTC. Its protein product is CASSAQFGRDSYNEQFF. The whole variable domain, filled in from reference TRBV7-9 and TRBJ2-1, reads DTGVSQNPRHKITKRGQNVTFRCDPISEHNRLYWYRQTLGQGPEFLTYFQNEAQLEKSRLLSDRFSAERPKGSFSTLEIQRTEQGDSAMYLCASSAQFGRDSYNEQFFGPGTRLTVL.